A single sample is the source of the 19 T cell receptor beta chains below, sequenced in a study of beta chain features in type 1 diabetes. The whole isolated RNA underwent reverse transcription, so sequencing captured expressed TCRB transcripts. Sequencing used immunoSEQ multiplex PCR; TCRdb keeps in-frame clones, though not all of them. Among about 240,000 clones, approximately 15% were seen once, and the ten largest hold roughly 0.02%. Study-wide results and limits: For Type 1 diabetes patients, all four CD4+ subsets carried TCRB CDR3s that were moderately but significantly shorter.

The antigens of these receptors remain unknown. The sample was naive CD4+ T cells from blood. These TCRs come from a man between 25 and 39 years old with type 1 diabetes.

The chain has TRBV14 and TRBJ2-1; TRBD1 might be the D (5 bases). The CDR3 consists of 12 residues. V lost 7 bases, J lost 5 bases, and 9 bases lay in between. CDR1 SGHDN and CDR2 FVKESK come from the germline V gene. The CDR3 sequence is CASKDTHNEQFF. The CDR3 DNA reads as TGTGCCAGCAAGGACACCCACAATGAGCAGTTCTTC.

CDR3 amino acids: CAISEWGGQDTQYF. DNA of the CDR3: TGTGCCATCAGTGAGTGGGGGGGCCAAGATACGCAGTATTTT. The rearrangement links TRBV10-3 to TRBJ2-3; possibly TRBD2 for D (7 bases). Germline V gene data show CDR1 as ENHRY and CDR2 as SYGVKD. Trimming took off 1 base at V and 5 bases at J, with 10 bases between the two ends. There are 14 residues in the CDR3.

The chain recombines TRBV7-2 with TRBJ2-3, with 7 bases matching TRBD2. V trimming: 5 bases; J trimming: 3 bases; junction bases outside the gene matches: 8. The CDR3 covers 15 residues. Germline V gives CDR1 SGHTA, CDR2 FQGNSA. The CDR3 bases are TGTGCCAGCAGCCCCCGGCTAGCGGAGACAGATACGCAGTATTTT. Its protein product is CASSPRLAETDTQYF.

The chain recombines TRBV7-2 with TRBJ2-5; D call uncertain. CDR3 length equals 11 residues. Germline V gene sequence: CDR1 SGHTA, CDR2 FQGNSA. The V end lost 5 bases, the J end lost 7 bases, and 8 bases lay between the germline ends. The CDR3 sequence is CASSPRRTQYF. Here the CDR3 DNA reads TGTGCCAGCAGCCCCCGTAGGACCCAGTACTTC. Full variable domain (rest looked up from reference TRBV7-2 and TRBJ2-5): GAGVSQSPSNKVTEKGKDVELRCDPISGHTALYWYRQSLGQGLEFLIYFQGNSAPDKSGLPSDRFSAERTGGSVSTLTIQRTQQEDSAVYLCASSPRRTQYFGPGTRLLVL.

The chain couples TRBV30 to TRBJ1-6; D is perhaps TRBD1 (5 bases). Trimming left V 1 base short and J 7 bases short, with 11 bases between. The CDR3 is made up of 14 amino acids. CDR1 GTSNPN and CDR2 SVGIG come from the germline V gene (reference sequence). The CDR3 region is CAWSAGGSNSPLHF. The CDR3, as DNA: TGTGCCTGGAGTGCCGGGGGGTCCAATTCACCCCTCCACTTT.

This clone occurred a few times. The chain employs TRBV19 and TRBJ1-1; 8 nucleotides align to TRBD1. In germline, CDR1 is LNHDA, CDR2 SQIVND (reference sequence). V lost 8 bases to trimming and J lost 7 bases; unmatched junction nucleotides: 9. The CDR3 is 13 amino acids. CDR3 DNA: TGTGCCAGTCAACGGACAGGGTGGTATGAAGCTTTCTTT. As protein: CASQRTGWYEAFF.

The chain is built from TRBV6-5 and TRBJ2-5; 10 bases are shared with TRBD1. The CDR3 sequence is 15 residues long. After removal of 6 bases from V and 5 bases from J, the junction contained 9 bases not matched to a gene. Looked up from germline, CDR1 is MNHEY and CDR2 is SVGAGI. The CDR3 DNA reads as TGTGCCAGCAGCACCGCCGGGACAGGGGTCGAGACCCAGTACTTC. This translates into CASSTAGTGVETQYF.

This sequence joins TRBV9 and TRBJ1-1; D is possibly TRBD1 (6 bases). The CDR3 is 16 amino acids. V was cut by 0 bases and J by 5 bases, with 17 bases left in between. Per the germline V gene, CDR1 is SGDLS and CDR2 is YYNGEE. CDR3 in amino acids: CASSVDSGARGTEAFF. CDR3 nucleotide sequence: TGTGCCAGCAGCGTAGATTCAGGGGCGAGGGGAACTGAAGCTTTCTTT.

This clone was observed a handful of times. The rearrangement uses TRBV15 and TRBJ1-5; D unresolved. CDR1 and CDR2 (germline): LNHNV, YYDKDF (reference sequence). CDR3 length equals 12 residues. V dropped 0 bases and J dropped 9 bases, with 6 bases sitting between them. The CDR3 bases are TGTGCCACCAGCAGAGAAGCCGGGCCCCAGCATTTT. Translating it yields CATSREAGPQHF.

This clone appeared a few times. The chain carries TRBV5-4 and TRBJ2-5, with 8 bases aligning to TRBD1. The DNA end is more similar to TRBJ2-7, so the J call may be wrong. The V gene's germline CDR1 is SGHNT and CDR2 YYREEE (reference sequence). The CDR3 has 14 residues. Here the CDR3 reads CASSLGTGPYEQYF. The CDR3 nucleotides are TGTGCCAGCAGCTTGGGGACAGGGCCCTACGAGCAGTACTTC.

This chain uses TRBV6-5 with TRBJ1-1, with 8 bases fitting TRBD1. In germline, CDR1 is MNHEY, CDR2 SVGAGI. With V trimmed by 2 bases and J by 5 bases, 4 bases remained unmatched. The CDR3 is 14 residues long. CDR3 protein: CASSYGRGRTEAFF. The DNA for the CDR3 is TGTGCCAGCAGTTACGGCAGGGGGCGGACTGAAGCTTTCTTT.

The chain employs TRBV7-2 and TRBJ2-7; tentatively, D is TRBD2 (7 bases). Per the germline V gene, CDR1 is SGHTA and CDR2 is FQGNSA. With 6 bases removed from V and 0 bases from J, the gap between germline ends came to 12 bases. CDR3 length equals 14 residues. As DNA, the CDR3 is TGTGCCAGCAGGGGGGGGCCGGGCTCCTACGAGCAGTACTTC. Protein: CASRGGPGSYEQYF.

The DNA of the CDR3 is TGTGCCAGCAGCCTACCGGGACAGGGGTCTGGGGCCAACGTCCTGACTTTC. This translates into CASSLPGQGSGANVLTF. The V call is TRBV7-2, the J call TRBJ2-6, with TRBD1 matching 10 bases. The CDR3 contains 17 residues. Germline loops: CDR1 SGHTA, CDR2 FQGNSA. V was pared by 5 bases and J by 1 base, with 5 bases of the junction left unmatched.

The chain is built from TRBV25-1 and TRBJ2-1, with D perhaps matching TRBD2 (6 bases). The CDR3 extends over 11 amino acids. Germline CDR1 reads MGHDK; CDR2 reads SYGVNS. Deletions cut 4 bases from V and 15 bases from J, with 13 bases between. The CDR3 sequence: CASSARLALFF. The DNA of the CDR3 is TGTGCCAGCAGTGCGCGGCTAGCGCTGTTCTTC.

This chain links TRBV2 with TRBJ1-5; 9 positions match TRBD1. The CDR3 runs to 15 residues. Germline V gene lookup returns CDR1 SNHLY and CDR2 FYNNEI. Trimming at V came to 7 bases and at J to 3 bases, leaving 7 bases not matched to a gene. CDR3 in amino acids: CASMIGTGINQPQHF. CDR3 sequence (DNA): TGTGCCAGCATGATAGGGACAGGGATCAATCAGCCCCAGCATTTT. Full variable domain (outside the CDR3, taken from reference TRBV2 and TRBJ1-5): EPEVTQTPSHQVTQMGQEVILRCVPISNHLYFYWYRQILGQKVEFLVSFYNNEISEKSEIFDDQFSVERPDGSNFTLKIRSTKLEDSAMYFCASMIGTGINQPQHFGDGTRLSIL.

This clone showed up just a few times. The rearrangement uses TRBV9 and TRBJ2-5; 9 nucleotides line up with TRBD1. The CDR3 sequence is 16 residues long. J was trimmed by 4 bases and V by 0 bases; bases with no gene match: 7. In germline, CDR1 is SGDLS, CDR2 YYNGEE. The CDR3 loop reads CASSVGTGARGETQYF. The CDR3 DNA reads TGTGCCAGCAGCGTAGGGACAGGGGCGCGAGGAGAGACCCAGTACTTC. Full variable domain (rest looked up from reference TRBV9 and TRBJ2-5): DSGVTQTPKHLITATGQRVTLRCSPRSGDLSVYWYQQSLDQGLQFLIQYYNGEERAKGNILERFSAQQFPDLHSELNLSSLELGDSALYFCASSVGTGARGETQYFGPGTRLLVL.

This chain connects TRBV5-4 to TRBJ2-7; 9 nucleotides line up with TRBD1. The J segment lost 5 bases and the V segment lost 5 bases, leaving 5 bases of the junction unmatched. The CDR3 is 13 residues long. The germline V gene encodes CDR1 SGHNT and CDR2 YYREEE (reference sequence). The CDR3 loop reads CASRQQGADEQYF. The DNA of the CDR3 is TGTGCCAGCAGGCAACAGGGGGCGGACGAGCAGTACTTC.

A few counts support this clone. V usage is TRBV9 and J usage is TRBJ1-5; 8 bases are shared with TRBD1. The CDR3 loop spans 15 amino acids. The V and J ends lost 3 bases and 6 bases, in that order; junction bases with no gene match: 8. Germline V gene sequence: CDR1 SGDLS, CDR2 YYNGEE. CDR3 DNA: TGTGCCAGCAGCGGGACAGGGACCGTCGGTCAGCCCCAGCATTTT. Translation gives CASSGTGTVGQPQHF.

The chain combines TRBV5-1 with TRBJ2-5, with 8 bases aligning to TRBD1. V was clipped by 4 bases and J by 4 bases; unmatched bases: 9. The length of the CDR3 is 15 residues. Germline CDR1 SGHRS, CDR2 YFSETQ. This CDR3 is CASSEPQGAGETQYF. CDR3 coding DNA: TGCGCCAGCAGCGAACCTCAGGGGGCAGGAGAGACCCAGTACTTC.